What follows is one TCR beta chain and its context. The protocol was immunoSEQ multiplex PCR, while the TCRdb copy is restricted to in-frame clones and leaves out a portion. The sample has approximately 90,000 clones, 95% seen once. The sample comes from a study of technical replicates of blood from a few donors. CDR1 and CDR2 from the germline V gene are LNHDA and SQIVND (reference sequence). The junction had 6 bases not matched to a gene; V was cut back by 9 bases and J by 4 bases. This CDR3 has 14 amino acids. The sample was T cells isolated from PBMCs. This clonotype originated in a human donor in good health. J is TRBJ2-1 and V is TRBV19, with 10 bases that match TRBD2. CDR3 protein: CASRGLAVYNEQFF. The DNA for the CDR3 is TGTGCCAGCAGAGGACTAGCGGTTTACAATGAGCAGTTCTTC.